The next 12 T cell receptor beta chains were all read from a single sample in a study of T-cell memory formation after mild COVID-19. One entry per CDR3 protein, called by TCRdb with MiXCR from the 5' RACE reads. The sample has around 250,000 distinct CDR3 sequences; roughly a tenth are singletons. Sequenced: PBMCs or a T cell subset sorted from them (not recorded which). The origin of the receptors is a man aged 18 to 30 who had mild COVID-19 (a few samples of this study predate the infection). Cell type and time point are not known.

The chain has TRBV6-6 and TRBJ1-2; D perhaps matches TRBD1 (6 bases). Germline-derived CDR1 and CDR2 are MNHNY and SVGAGI (reference sequence). CDR3 size: 12 residues. The V gene lost 7 bases and the J gene lost 6 bases, with 12 bases spanning the gap. The CDR3 sequence: CASIEGGNGYTF. DNA of the CDR3: TGTGCCAGCATCGAAGGGGGGAATGGCTACACCTTC.

This clonotype was recorded a few times. The chain employs TRBV5-1 and TRBJ1-1, with a possible D match to TRBD1 (6 bases). This CDR3 spans 13 amino acids. In germline, CDR1 is SGHRS, CDR2 YFSETQ. The V end was cut by 0 bases, the J end by 8 bases, with 11 bases between. Here the CDR3 reads CASSLATGGEAFF. CDR3 DNA: TGCGCCAGCAGCTTGGCGACAGGTGGGGAAGCTTTCTTT.

The chain joins TRBV5-1 to TRBJ2-7; no definite D call. The V gene's germline CDR1 is SGHRS and CDR2 YFSETQ. V was trimmed by 3 bases and J by 6 bases, leaving 13 bases between them. CDR3 length equals 13 residues. CDR3 sequence reads: CASSWTGLGEQYF. The CDR3 region has the DNA TGCGCCAGCAGCTGGACCGGGTTAGGCGAGCAGTACTTC.

This clonotype was counted a few times. V gene TRBV28 combines with J gene TRBJ1-5; no clear D gene. The CDR3 is 11 residues long. Trimming removed 5 bases at V and 5 bases at J, with 4 bases between. The germline CDR1 and CDR2 sequences are MDHEN and SYDVKM. The CDR3 sequence is CASSNHQPQHF. The CDR3 nucleotides read TGTGCCAGCAGTAATCATCAGCCCCAGCATTTT.

This clonotype was picked up a small number of times. The chain combines TRBV11-2 with TRBJ2-7; D not certain. The germline V gene has CDR1 SGHAT and CDR2 FQNNGV. The CDR3 has 13 residues. Trimming removed 1 base from V and 4 bases from J, with 8 bases in between. CDR3 region: CASSLVALYEQYF. The CDR3 nucleotides are TGTGCCAGCAGCTTAGTGGCTCTGTACGAGCAGTACTTC.

In its sample, this clonotype was seen a few times. The chain recombines TRBV7-2 with TRBJ2-7; D is possibly TRBD2 (5 bases). V was clipped by 1 base and J by 4 bases, with 11 bases between them. Germline CDR1 reads SGHTA; CDR2 reads FQGNSA. The CDR3 loop spans 14 amino acids. The DNA for the CDR3 is TGTGCCAGCAGCTTAGGAGCGGTCTCTTACGAGCAGTACGTC. This sequence encodes CASSLGAVSYEQYV.

This clonotype was seen a handful of times. The chain has TRBV20-1 and TRBJ1-6; 11 bases are a match to TRBD1. Germline V gives CDR1 DFQATT, CDR2 SNEGSKA (reference sequence). Unmatched junction bases numbered 4, after V lost 2 bases and J lost 10 bases. The CDR3 spans 14 residues. The CDR3 region is CSARPGQGGSPLHF. The CDR3 DNA sequence: TGCAGTGCTAGACCGGGACAGGGGGGCTCACCCCTCCACTTT.

The chain carries TRBV4-3 and TRBJ1-1; D uncertain. Trimming removed 8 bases from V and 1 base from J, with 11 bases in between. Germline CDR1 is LGHNA and CDR2 is YSLEER. This CDR3 contains 13 residues. CDR3 DNA sequence: TGCGCCAGCGCCAGTTGGTCGAACACTGAAGCTTTCTTT. Translated, it gives CASASWSNTEAFF.

This clonotype has only a few counts. The V and J genes are TRBV4-1 and TRBJ2-7, with a weak D call TRBD2 (6 bases). With 1 base removed from V and 0 bases from J, the gap between germline ends came to 16 bases. Per the germline V gene, CDR1 is MGHRA and CDR2 is YSYEKL. There are 17 residues in the CDR3. CDR3 bases: TGCGCCAGCAGCCAAGCCGCGGGACTGCAGAGCTCCTACGAGCAGTACTTC. This translates into CASSQAAGLQSSYEQYF.

V gene TRBV6-2 or TRBV6-3 combines with J gene TRBJ1-1; D might be TRBD1 (5 bases). Trimming took off 6 bases at V and 10 bases at J, with 18 bases between the two ends. This CDR3 is built from 13 residues. The germline V gene has CDR1 MNHEY and CDR2 SVGEGT. The CDR3 DNA is TGTGCCAGCAGAGGGGCTGGCTGGTCGTCAGCTTTCTTT. This sequence encodes CASRGAGWSSAFF.

This chain joins TRBV29-1 and TRBJ1-1, with 7 bases matching TRBD1. CDR1 and CDR2 from the germline V gene are SQVTM and ANQGSEA. This CDR3 is 13 amino acids long. The V segment lost 7 bases and the J segment 3 bases; nucleotides outside the gene matches: 8. CDR3 sequence (DNA): TGCAGCGCCCTGGACAGGCGGGACACTGAAGCTTTCTTT. Encoded protein: CSALDRRDTEAFF.

The chain has TRBV18 and TRBJ1-2; 12 bases align to TRBD1. This CDR3 comprises 15 residues. The germline gives CDR1 KGHSH, CDR2 LQKENI. V gave up 3 bases and J gave up 2 bases; unmatched junction bases: 1. CDR3 in DNA: TGTGCCAGCTCACCCGGGACAGGGGGCAACTATGGCTACACCTTC. Translation gives CASSPGTGGNYGYTF.